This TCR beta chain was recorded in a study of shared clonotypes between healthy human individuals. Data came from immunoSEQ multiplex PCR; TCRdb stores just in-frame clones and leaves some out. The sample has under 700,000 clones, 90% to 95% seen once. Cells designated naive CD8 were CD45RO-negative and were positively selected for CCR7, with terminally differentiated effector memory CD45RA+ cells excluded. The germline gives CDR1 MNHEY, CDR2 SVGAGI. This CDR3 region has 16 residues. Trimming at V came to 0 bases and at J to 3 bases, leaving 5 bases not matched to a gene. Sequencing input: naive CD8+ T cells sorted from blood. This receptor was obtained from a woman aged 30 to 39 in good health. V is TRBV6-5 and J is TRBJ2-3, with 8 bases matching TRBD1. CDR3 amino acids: CASSYSFTGGTDTQYF. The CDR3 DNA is TGTGCCAGCAGTTACTCTTTCACAGGGGGAACAGATACGCAGTATTTT.